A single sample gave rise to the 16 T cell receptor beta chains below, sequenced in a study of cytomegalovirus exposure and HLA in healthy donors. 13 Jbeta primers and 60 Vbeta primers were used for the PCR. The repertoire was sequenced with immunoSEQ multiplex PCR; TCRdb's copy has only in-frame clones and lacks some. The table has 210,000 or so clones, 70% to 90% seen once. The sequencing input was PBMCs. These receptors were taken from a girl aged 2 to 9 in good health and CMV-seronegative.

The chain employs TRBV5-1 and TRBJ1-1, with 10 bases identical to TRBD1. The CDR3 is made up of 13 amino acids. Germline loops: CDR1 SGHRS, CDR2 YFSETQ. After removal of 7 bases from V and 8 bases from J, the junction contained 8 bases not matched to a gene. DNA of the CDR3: TGCGCCAGCCGATCCGGGACAGGGGCGGAAGCTTTCTTT. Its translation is CASRSGTGAEAFF.

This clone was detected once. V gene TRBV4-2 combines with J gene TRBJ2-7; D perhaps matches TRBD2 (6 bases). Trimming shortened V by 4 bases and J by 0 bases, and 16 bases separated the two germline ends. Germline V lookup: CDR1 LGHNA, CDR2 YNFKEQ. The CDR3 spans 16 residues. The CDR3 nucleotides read TGTGCCAGCAGCCGCACCCCACCGGGAGCCTCCTACGAGCAGTACTTC. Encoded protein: CASSRTPPGASYEQYF.

The CDR3 sequence: CASSLPTGTRGIQYF. CDR3 bases: TGTGCCAGCAGTCTACCGACAGGTACAAGGGGCATTCAGTACTTC. The chain couples TRBV6-1 to TRBJ2-4, with D maybe TRBD1 (6 bases). The germline V and J ends were trimmed by 5 bases and 9 bases, with 20 bases remaining between them. CDR3 size: 15 residues. The V gene's germline CDR1 is MNHNS and CDR2 SASEGT.

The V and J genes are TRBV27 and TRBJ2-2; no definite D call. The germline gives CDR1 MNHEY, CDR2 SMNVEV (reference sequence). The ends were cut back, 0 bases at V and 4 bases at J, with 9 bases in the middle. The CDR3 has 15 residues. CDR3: CASSLSGLSTGELFF. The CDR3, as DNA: TGTGCCAGCAGTTTATCTGGTCTTAGCACCGGGGAGCTGTTTTTT.

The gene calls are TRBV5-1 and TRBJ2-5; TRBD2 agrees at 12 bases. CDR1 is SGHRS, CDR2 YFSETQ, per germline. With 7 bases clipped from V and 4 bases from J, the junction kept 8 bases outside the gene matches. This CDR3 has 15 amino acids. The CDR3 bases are TGCGCCAGCCGGACTAGCGGGATAGGATTAGAGACCCAGTACTTC. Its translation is CASRTSGIGLETQYF.

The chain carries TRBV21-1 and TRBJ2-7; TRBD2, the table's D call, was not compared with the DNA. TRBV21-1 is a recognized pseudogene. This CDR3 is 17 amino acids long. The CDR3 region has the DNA TGTGCCAGCAGCAAAGGTGTGCCTAGCGGGAGCCCCTACGAGCAGTACTTC. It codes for CASSKGVPSGSPYEQYF.

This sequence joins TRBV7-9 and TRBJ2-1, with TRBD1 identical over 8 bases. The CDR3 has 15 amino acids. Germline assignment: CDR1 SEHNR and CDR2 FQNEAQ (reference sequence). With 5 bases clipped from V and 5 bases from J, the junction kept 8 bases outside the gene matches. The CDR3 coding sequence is TGTGCCAGCAGCCACAGACAGGGGACACACAATGAGCAGTTCTTC. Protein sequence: CASSHRQGTHNEQFF. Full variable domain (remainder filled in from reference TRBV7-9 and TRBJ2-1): DTGVSQNPRHKITKRGQNVTFRCDPISEHNRLYWYRQTLGQGPEFLTYFQNEAQLEKSRLLSDRFSAERPKGSFSTLEIQRTEQGDSAMYLCASSHRQGTHNEQFFGPGTRLTVL.

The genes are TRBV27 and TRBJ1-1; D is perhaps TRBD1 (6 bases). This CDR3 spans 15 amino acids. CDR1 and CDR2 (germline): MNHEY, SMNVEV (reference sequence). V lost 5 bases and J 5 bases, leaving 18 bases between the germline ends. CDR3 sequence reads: CASSPFGQSGTEAFF. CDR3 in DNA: TGTGCCAGCAGTCCCTTCGGACAGTCCGGAACTGAAGCTTTCTTT.

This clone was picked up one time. CDR3 loop: CASSVLPGERNQPQHF. Written as DNA, the CDR3 is TGTGCCAGTAGTGTCCTCCCAGGGGAAAGGAATCAGCCCCAGCATTTT. This chain connects TRBV19 to TRBJ1-5, with D perhaps TRBD1 (6 bases). The V end lost 5 bases, the J end lost 4 bases, and 18 bases lay between the germline ends. Germline V lookup: CDR1 LNHDA, CDR2 SQIVND (reference sequence). The CDR3 sequence is 16 residues long.

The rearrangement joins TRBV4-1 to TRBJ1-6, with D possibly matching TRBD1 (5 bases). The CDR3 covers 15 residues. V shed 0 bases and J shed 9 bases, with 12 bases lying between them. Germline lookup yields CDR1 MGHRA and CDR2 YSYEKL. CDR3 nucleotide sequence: TGCGCCAGCAGCCAAGATTGGGGGGTGGGTTCACCCCTCCACTTT. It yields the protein CASSQDWGVGSPLHF.

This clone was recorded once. This chain's CDR3 is CASSEGGGETQYF. DNA of the CDR3: TGTGCCAGCAGTGAAGGGGGGGGTGAGACCCAGTACTTC. V is TRBV2 and J is TRBJ2-5; 7 nucleotides line up with TRBD2. V was clipped by 1 base and J by 5 bases; unmatched bases: 1. The CDR3 loop spans 13 amino acids. Germline V gene sequence: CDR1 SNHLY, CDR2 FYNNEI.

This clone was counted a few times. The CDR3 nucleotides are TGCGCCAGCAGCTTGGGGGACTTCTATGGCTACACCTTC. Residues: CASSLGDFYGYTF. The chain carries TRBV5-1 and TRBJ1-2; D may be TRBD1 (5 bases). Trimming shortened V by 0 bases and J by 4 bases, and 7 bases separated the two germline ends. Germline CDR1 SGHRS, CDR2 YFSETQ. The CDR3 extends over 13 amino acids.

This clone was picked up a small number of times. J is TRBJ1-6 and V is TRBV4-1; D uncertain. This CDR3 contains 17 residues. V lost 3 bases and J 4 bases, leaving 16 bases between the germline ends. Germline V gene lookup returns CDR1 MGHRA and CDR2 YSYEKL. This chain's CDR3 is CASSQAEAPRYNSPLHF. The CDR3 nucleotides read TGCGCCAGCAGCCAGGCCGAGGCCCCCCGTTATAATTCACCCCTCCACTTT.

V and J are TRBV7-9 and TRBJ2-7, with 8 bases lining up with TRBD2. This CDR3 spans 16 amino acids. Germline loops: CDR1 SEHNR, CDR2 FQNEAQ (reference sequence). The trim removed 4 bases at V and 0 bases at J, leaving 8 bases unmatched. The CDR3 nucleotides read TGTGCCAGCAGCTCAGTAGCGGGGCCCTTCTCCTACGAGCAGTACTTC. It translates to CASSSVAGPFSYEQYF.

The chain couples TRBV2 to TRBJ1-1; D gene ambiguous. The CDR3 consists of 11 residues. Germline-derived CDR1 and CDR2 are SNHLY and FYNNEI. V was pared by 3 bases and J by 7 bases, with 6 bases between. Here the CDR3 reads CASSDRYEAFF. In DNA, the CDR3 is TGTGCCAGCAGTGACAGGTATGAAGCTTTCTTT.

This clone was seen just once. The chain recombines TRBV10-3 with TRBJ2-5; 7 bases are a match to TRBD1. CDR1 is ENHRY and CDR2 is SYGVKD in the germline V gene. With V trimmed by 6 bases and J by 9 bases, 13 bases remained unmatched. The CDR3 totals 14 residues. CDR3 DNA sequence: TGTGCCATCAGCTCCGGACAGGCTCTGATGGCCCAGTACTTC. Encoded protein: CAISSGQALMAQYF.